This TCR beta chain is drawn from a study of blood T cell repertoires in COVID-19. Study-wide context: Acute-phase and convalescent COVID-19 samples originated in the United States, Italy and Spain.

Germline V gene sequence: CDR1 MNHEY, CDR2 SMNVEV (reference sequence). The germline V and J ends were trimmed by 5 bases and 5 bases, with 18 bases remaining between them. CDR3 length equals 15 residues. Per the original methods: Nucleated cell counts were estimated from reference gene primer amplification. Data came from immunoSEQ multiplex PCR; TCRdb stores just in-frame clones and leaves some out. The DNA was the basis for D and trimming; V, J and clone size are from that table. The table shows 110,000 or so clones, with roughly four fifths occurring only once. The source is a woman between 65 and 79 years old with acute or convalescent COVID-19. Specimen: peripheral blood. The J gene is TRBJ1-2, the V gene TRBV27; D possibly corresponds to TRBD1 (6 bases). The CDR3 bases are TGTGCCAGCAGTCCTAAGCAGGGGAGCGGATATGGCTACACCTTC. It codes for CASSPKQGSGYGYTF.